This T cell receptor beta chain is from a study of T cell repertoires in cytomegalovirus infection. One entry per CDR3 protein, called by TCRdb with MiXCR from the reads. The table records fewer than 550,000 distinct CDR3 sequences, around 32% of them present only once. Trimming left V 5 bases short and J 5 bases short, with 7 bases between. There are 12 residues in the CDR3. Sequenced material: PBMCs. The chain links TRBV12-3 or TRBV12-4 to TRBJ1-3; unclear D gene. This receptor was identified in a human donor in good health (CMV status not recorded). Some clones in this sample may be carry-over from other donors' samples. The CDR3 is CASSKTRNTIYF. The DNA for the CDR3 is TGTGCCAGCAGTAAGACAAGAAACACCATATATTTT.